The sequence of this TCR beta chain was determined in a study of cytomegalovirus exposure and HLA in healthy donors. General study findings and limits: Sequencing likely generated an artifact that appeared as a cluster of highly shared sequence variants.

In the PCR, 60 Vbeta and 13 Jbeta primers were used. Assay: immunoSEQ multiplex PCR; the TCRdb copy retains only in-frame clones and omits some. The profile shows about 92,000 clones, more than 60% of them singletons. CDR1 and CDR2 (germline): MNHEY, SVGAGI. The CDR3 covers 13 residues. V was cut by 10 bases and J by 0 bases, with 13 bases left in between. Donors consisted of healthy bone marrow donors. This clone has a handful of counts. Its antigen remains unidentified. The material sequenced was PBMCs. The source is a man in his forties or fifties in good health and CMV-seropositive. The rearrangement uses TRBV6-5 and TRBJ2-7; D remains ambiguous. This CDR3 reads CAIGQPLSYEQYF. CDR3 bases: TGTGCCATTGGGCAACCCCTCTCCTACGAGCAGTACTTC.